Listed here are 30 T cell receptor beta chains from one sample, sequenced in a study of blood T cell repertoires in COVID-19. The repertoire was sequenced with immunoSEQ multiplex PCR; TCRdb's copy has only in-frame clones and lacks some. The table has about 88,000 clones, over 75% seen once. The specimen was peripheral blood. The origin of the receptors is a woman in her seventies with acute or convalescent COVID-19.

This clone has only a few counts. The chain couples TRBV9 to TRBJ1-1, with D hard to call. This CDR3 is 13 amino acids long. Between the trimmed V and J ends, which lost 0 bases and 3 bases, there was a span of 6 bases. Germline V gene data show CDR1 as SGDLS and CDR2 as YYNGEE. The CDR3 is CASSVGGDTEAFF. CDR3 DNA sequence: TGTGCCAGCAGCGTAGGAGGAGACACTGAAGCTTTCTTT.

The chain links TRBV29-1 to TRBJ1-2; D is perhaps TRBD1 (5 bases). Germline assignment: CDR1 SQVTM and CDR2 ANQGSEA. Trimming cost V 7 bases and J 6 bases, with 15 bases left between them. The CDR3 covers 12 residues. This chain's CDR3 is CSADRGGDGYTF. CDR3 DNA sequence: TGCAGCGCGGATAGGGGAGGGGATGGCTACACCTTC.

This clone was recorded only once. The J gene is TRBJ2-5, the V gene TRBV7-9; TRBD1 aligns across 7 bases. The CDR3 is 13 residues long. CDR1 is SEHNR and CDR2 is FQNEAQ in the germline V gene (reference sequence). The J segment lost 5 bases and the V segment lost 5 bases, leaving 5 bases of the junction unmatched. The CDR3 is CASSPGQQETQYF. The CDR3 nucleotides read TGTGCCAGCAGCCCGGGACAGCAGGAGACCCAGTACTTC.

The V and J genes are TRBV30 and TRBJ2-2; weak D call: TRBD2 (5 bases). In germline, CDR1 is GTSNPN, CDR2 SVGIG (reference sequence). With 3 bases removed from V and 7 bases from J, the gap between germline ends came to 15 bases. The CDR3 loop spans 14 amino acids. DNA of the CDR3: TGTGCCTGGAGCCCGGGCTGGGAGAACGGGGAGCTGTTTTTT. Amino acids: CAWSPGWENGELFF.

The rearrangement joins TRBV6-2 or TRBV6-3 to TRBJ2-7, with a tentative D call TRBD2 (6 bases). Deletions cut 4 bases from V and 3 bases from J, with 13 bases between. The CDR3 is 14 amino acids. From germline, CDR1 is MNHEY and CDR2 SVGEGT. CDR3 bases: TGTGCCAGCAGTTCGGGGGACCGCCACTACGAGCAGTACGTC. Its translation: CASSSGDRHYEQYV.

About this clone itself: The DNA is omitted, as the CDR3 cannot be located on it reliably, and the CDR3 follows TCRdb's listing. This chain connects TRBV21-1 to TRBJ2-2; the table calls TRBD1, which could not be checked here. TRBV21-1 is a recognized pseudogene. The CDR3 region is 18 residues in length, termini included. Here the CDR3 reads CASSKVGTGAQNTGELFF.

The chain links TRBV3-1 (or the pseudogene TRBV3-2) to TRBJ2-3, with 9 bases matching TRBD1. V shed 5 bases and J 5 bases; nucleotides not matched to a gene: 8. The CDR3 length is 15 residues. The germline CDR1 and CDR2 sequences are LGHDT and YNNKEL (reference sequence). The CDR3 here is CASSGRDRAKDTQYF. The CDR3, as DNA: TGTGCCAGCAGCGGCCGGGACAGGGCTAAAGATACGCAGTATTTT.

The V and J genes are TRBV20-1 and TRBJ1-6, with TRBD1 as a possible D gene (5 bases). Germline loops: CDR1 DFQATT, CDR2 SNEGSKA (reference sequence). Trimming removed 6 bases at V and 11 bases at J, with 11 bases between. This CDR3 is 11 amino acids long. In DNA form, the CDR3 reads TGCAGTGCCCCCTCAGGGACACCCCTCCACTTT. It specifies CSAPSGTPLHF.

The chain links TRBV28 to TRBJ2-7, with TRBD1 identical over 7 bases. The length of the CDR3 is 12 residues. Per the germline V gene, CDR1 is MDHEN and CDR2 is SYDVKM. V was clipped by 8 bases and J by 5 bases; unmatched bases: 6. CDR3 nucleotide sequence: TGTGCCAGCTCGGACAGGCTGAACGAGCAGTACGTC. This sequence encodes CASSDRLNEQYV.

The chain uses TRBV7-7 and TRBJ2-1; 9 positions agree with TRBD2. This CDR3 contains 15 residues. J lost 5 bases, V lost 3 bases, and 5 bases had no gene match. CDR1 is SSHAT and CDR2 is FNYEAQ in the germline V gene (reference sequence). CDR3 sequence: CASSLGTSWDNEQFF. The DNA of the CDR3 is TGTGCCAGCAGCTTGGGGACTAGCTGGGACAATGAGCAGTTCTTC. The variable domain in full, with the rest retrieved from reference TRBV7-7 and TRBJ2-1, is GAGVSQSPRYKVTKRGQDVTLRCDPISSHATLYWYQQALGQGPEFLTYFNYEAQPDKSGLPSDRFSAERPEGSISTLTIQRTEQRDSAMYRCASSLGTSWDNEQFFGPGTRLTVL.

The chain is built from TRBV12-3 or TRBV12-4 and TRBJ1-5, with D perhaps matching TRBD1 (5 bases). The CDR3 runs 12 residues. Trimming stripped 4 bases from V and 9 bases from J, with 10 bases between. The CDR3, as DNA: TGTGCCAGCAGTTACGGGGGGGGGCCCCAGCATTTT. Translation: CASSYGGGPQHF.

The chain couples TRBV3-1 (or the pseudogene TRBV3-2) to TRBJ2-3, with 7 bases matching TRBD2. Germline assignment: CDR1 LGHDT and CDR2 YNNKEL (reference sequence). This CDR3 comprises 16 residues. The trim removed 4 bases at V and 3 bases at J, leaving 10 bases unmatched. The CDR3 sequence is CASSPFPGLTTDTQYF. For the CDR3, the DNA is TGTGCCAGCAGCCCCTTCCCGGGACTAACAACAGATACGCAGTATTTT.

The CDR3 bases are TGCGCCAGCGGGACGGGGACTAGCCCCAATGAGCAGTTCTTC. Translation: CASGTGTSPNEQFF. J is TRBJ2-1 and V is TRBV5-1; 9 bases match TRBD2. The CDR3 runs to 14 residues. J lost 6 bases, V lost 7 bases, and 8 bases had no gene match. Per the germline V gene, CDR1 is SGHRS and CDR2 is YFSETQ.

The chain has TRBV5-4 and TRBJ2-1; possible D gene TRBD1, 6 bases. CDR1 is SGHNT, CDR2 YYREEE, per germline (reference sequence). This CDR3 contains 15 residues. Trimming removed 0 bases from V and 5 bases from J, with 12 bases in between. CDR3 DNA sequence: TGTGCCAGCAGCTTGGTCCGTCGGGACAACAATGAGCAGTTCTTC. Translated, it gives CASSLVRRDNNEQFF.

The chain recombines TRBV3-1 (or the pseudogene TRBV3-2) with TRBJ2-3; D is perhaps TRBD1 (5 bases). CDR1 is LGHDT and CDR2 is YNNKEL in the germline V gene (reference sequence). The CDR3 has 13 amino acids. V was clipped by 3 bases and J by 5 bases, with 9 bases between them. CDR3 in amino acids: CASSHLGQDTQYF. DNA of the CDR3: TGTGCCAGCAGCCACCTGGGGCAAGATACGCAGTATTTT.

The chain has TRBV4-2 and TRBJ2-6; TRBD1 matches at 7 bases. Germline V gene data show CDR1 as LGHNA and CDR2 as YNFKEQ. Unmatched junction bases numbered 8, after V lost 0 bases and J lost 0 bases. The length of the CDR3 is 19 residues. The CDR3 here is CASSQESRDRPSGANVLTF. The CDR3 coding sequence is TGTGCCAGCAGCCAAGAGTCCCGGGACAGACCCTCTGGGGCCAACGTCCTGACTTTC.

J is TRBJ2-5 and V is TRBV9, with 9 bases aligning to TRBD2. V lost 4 bases to trimming and J lost 2 bases; unmatched junction nucleotides: 9. Germline values: CDR1 SGDLS, CDR2 YYNGEE. The CDR3 contains 16 residues. The CDR3 here is CASSQSAGGTQETQYF. In nucleotides, the CDR3 is TGTGCCAGCAGCCAATCAGCGGGAGGTACTCAAGAGACCCAGTACTTC.

This clone was observed a handful of times. This sequence joins TRBV15 and TRBJ2-1; 7 nucleotides match TRBD2. The trim removed 4 bases at V and 5 bases at J, leaving 8 bases unmatched. CDR3 length equals 15 residues. Per the germline V gene, CDR1 is LNHNV and CDR2 is YYDKDF (reference sequence). CDR3 in DNA: TGTGCCACCAGCACCCCTGGAGGGAGGGACAATGAGCAGTTCTTC. Translating gives CATSTPGGRDNEQFF.

V usage is TRBV7-9 and J usage is TRBJ1-2; D ambiguous. CDR3 length equals 17 residues. Germline V gives CDR1 SEHNR, CDR2 FQNEAQ (reference sequence). Between the trimmed V and J ends, which lost 4 bases and 2 bases, there was a span of 20 bases. CDR3 region: CASSSISLRTHNYGYTF. The CDR3 DNA reads TGTGCCAGCAGCTCTATTTCTCTAAGAACCCACAACTATGGCTACACCTTC.

This chain connects TRBV5-5 to TRBJ2-1, with TRBD1 matching over 8 bases. The V and J ends lost 1 base and 8 bases, in that order; junction bases with no gene match: 2. CDR3 length equals 13 residues. Germline assignment: CDR1 SGHKS and CDR2 YYEKEE (reference sequence). The CDR3: CASSLQGAYEQFF. DNA for the CDR3: TGTGCCAGCAGCTTGCAGGGGGCCTATGAGCAGTTCTTC.

The chain joins TRBV7-2 to TRBJ2-1; TRBD2 agrees at 7 bases. After removal of 2 bases from V and 9 bases from J, the junction contained 7 bases not matched to a gene. Germline V lookup: CDR1 SGHTA, CDR2 FQGNSA. The CDR3 is made up of 14 amino acids. In nucleotides, the CDR3 is TGTGCCAGCAGCTTAACCAGGGACTACGGTGAGCAGTTCTTC. The encoded protein is CASSLTRDYGEQFF.

J is TRBJ2-6 and V is TRBV28; 9 bases agree with TRBD2. The germline CDR1 and CDR2 sequences are MDHEN and SYDVKM. Trimming removed 5 bases from V and 2 bases from J; junction bases left unmatched: 25. This CDR3 spans 23 amino acids. CDR3 amino acids: CASSLWPGSGRGLGPPGANVLTF. The DNA of the CDR3 is TGTGCCAGCAGTCTTTGGCCGGGTAGCGGGAGAGGGCTCGGTCCTCCTGGGGCCAACGTCCTGACTTTC.

The chain couples TRBV3-1 (or the pseudogene TRBV3-2) to TRBJ2-1; D not certain. Between the trimmed V and J ends, which lost 1 base and 5 bases, there was a span of 12 bases. The CDR3 covers 15 residues. CDR1 is LGHDT and CDR2 is YNNKEL in the germline V gene (reference sequence). Here the CDR3 DNA reads TGTGCCAGCAGCCAAGGAACAGCCCGACACAATGAGCAGTTCTTC. Encoded protein: CASSQGTARHNEQFF.

This rearrangement joins TRBV3-1 (or the pseudogene TRBV3-2) to TRBJ2-7; the match to TRBD1 covers 9 bases. The junction had 13 bases not matched to a gene; V was cut back by 5 bases and J by 2 bases. Germline CDR1 LGHDT, CDR2 YNNKEL (reference sequence). The CDR3 runs to 17 residues. The chain's CDR3 is CASSFRPGTGSPYEQYV. The CDR3 bases are TGTGCCAGCAGCTTCCGTCCCGGGACAGGGTCTCCCTACGAGCAGTACGTC.

Here the CDR3 reads CASSPGGTSGYYEQYV. The CDR3 DNA is TGTGCCAGCAGCCCCGGGGGGACTAGCGGATACTACGAGCAGTACGTC. This chain joins TRBV5-4 and TRBJ2-7; 11 positions agree with TRBD2. In germline, CDR1 is SGHNT, CDR2 YYREEE (reference sequence). With V trimmed by 4 bases and J by 3 bases, 9 bases remained unmatched. The CDR3 covers 16 residues.

The genes are TRBV4-2 and TRBJ1-1; D is uncertain. Germline values: CDR1 LGHNA, CDR2 YNFKEQ. There are 16 residues in the CDR3. Trimming took off 4 bases at V and 4 bases at J, with 19 bases between the two ends. CDR3 in DNA: TGTGCCAGCAGCCCAAGATCGGTTGATGTCGCCACTGAAGCTTTCTTT. Residues: CASSPRSVDVATEAFF.

This chain links TRBV27 with TRBJ2-1, with D possibly being TRBD2 (6 bases). V lost 2 bases, J lost 2 bases, and 13 bases lay in between. This CDR3 region has 16 residues. CDR1 and CDR2 from the germline V gene are MNHEY and SMNVEV (reference sequence). DNA of the CDR3: TGTGCCAGCAGTTTACGCGGGGTAGCGGCCTACAATGAGCAGTTCTTC. As protein: CASSLRGVAAYNEQFF.

This clone was picked up one time. The chain joins TRBV29-1 to TRBJ1-4; D is undetermined. The CDR3 contains 13 residues. Trimming took 4 bases from V and 8 from J, leaving 14 bases between them. Germline CDR1 SQVTM, CDR2 ANQGSEA. CDR3 in amino acids: CSVGSGLWEKLFF. In DNA form, the CDR3 reads TGCAGCGTTGGCAGTGGTTTATGGGAAAAACTGTTTTTT.

The chain carries TRBV10-3 and TRBJ2-2; D is unclear. CDR3 length equals 14 residues. Germline values: CDR1 ENHRY, CDR2 SYGVKD. Trimming pared 2 bases from V and 2 bases from J, leaving 6 bases between. In nucleotides, the CDR3 is TGTGCCATCAGTGAGGACACAAACACCGGGGAGCTGTTTTTT. It translates to CAISEDTNTGELFF.

This clone was observed a handful of times. V and J are TRBV7-2 and TRBJ1-1, with D possibly matching TRBD1 (6 bases). This CDR3 comprises 15 residues. Germline V gene sequence: CDR1 SGHTA, CDR2 FQGNSA. V was pared by 6 bases and J by 2 bases, with 16 bases between. The CDR3 here is CASSWTAGPNTEAFF. CDR3 nucleotide sequence: TGTGCCAGCAGTTGGACAGCTGGACCTAACACTGAAGCTTTCTTT.